The 26 T cell receptor beta chains reported below all come from one sample, sequenced in a study of blood T cell repertoires in COVID-19. Profiling relied on immunoSEQ multiplex PCR, and the TCRdb table lists in-frame clones only, not all of them. The repertoire includes around 260,000 clones, less than 90% of them detected once, and 4.2% sits in the top ten. The sample comprised peripheral blood. Every receptor here comes from a man aged 55-75 years with acute or convalescent COVID-19.

This clone was counted a single time. This chain joins TRBV18 and TRBJ2-7, with 12 bases matching TRBD1. The germline CDR1 and CDR2 sequences are KGHSH and LQKENI. CDR3 length: 15 amino acids. V shed 4 bases and J 4 bases; nucleotides not matched to a gene: 5. CDR3 residues: CASSRGQGAFYEQYF. The DNA for the CDR3 is TGTGCCAGCTCACGGGGACAGGGGGCTTTTTACGAGCAGTACTTC. The whole variable domain, remainder taken from reference TRBV18 and TRBJ2-7, is NAGVMQNPRHLVRRRGQEARLRCSPMKGHSHVYWYRQLPEEGLKFMVYLQKENIIDESGMPKERFSAEFPKEGPSILRIQQVVRGDSAAYFCASSRGQGAFYEQYFGPGTRLTVT.

The genes are TRBV28 and TRBJ2-5, with 7 positions matching TRBD2. This CDR3 is built from 14 residues. V shed 5 bases and J 2 bases; nucleotides not matched to a gene: 5. CDR1 and CDR2 from the germline V gene are MDHEN and SYDVKM. Here the CDR3 DNA reads TGTGCCAGCAGTCCTAGCGGAGGACAAGAGACCCAGTACTTC. Translating gives CASSPSGGQETQYF.

The chain recombines TRBV7-2 with TRBJ2-5, with 10 positions matching TRBD2. CDR1 is SGHTA and CDR2 is FQGNSA in the germline V gene. The CDR3 covers 16 residues. V trimming: 5 bases; J trimming: 5 bases; junction bases outside the gene matches: 11. The CDR3 loop reads CASSPPRTSGMETQYF. The CDR3 DNA follows: TGTGCCAGCAGCCCGCCCAGGACTAGCGGCATGGAGACCCAGTACTTC.

This sequence joins TRBV5-6 and TRBJ2-1, with TRBD2 matching over 8 bases. Germline-derived CDR1 and CDR2 are SGHDT and YYEEEE. The CDR3 contains 16 residues. J was trimmed by 0 bases and V by 0 bases; bases with no gene match: 2. The CDR3 here is CASSLGGGFSYNEQFF. The CDR3 DNA reads as TGTGCCAGCAGCTTGGGCGGGGGGTTCTCCTACAATGAGCAGTTCTTC.

The chain uses TRBV5-6 and TRBJ1-3, with a possible D match to TRBD1 (6 bases). CDR3 length: 16 residues. Germline V gene data show CDR1 as SGHDT and CDR2 as YYEEEE. Deletions cut 1 base from V and 2 bases from J, with 13 bases between. The CDR3 protein is CASSLNGAGAGNTIYF. The CDR3 nucleotides read TGTGCCAGCAGCTTGAATGGAGCAGGGGCTGGAAACACCATATATTTT.

This clone showed up just a few times. V is TRBV9 and J is TRBJ2-5, with a tentative D call TRBD2 (6 bases). Germline values: CDR1 SGDLS, CDR2 YYNGEE. The ends were cut back, 4 bases at V and 7 bases at J, with 20 bases in the middle. The CDR3 runs to 15 residues. The CDR3 loop reads CASSPGGVGGGTQYF. CDR3 DNA: TGTGCCAGCAGCCCCGGGGGAGTCGGAGGAGGGACCCAGTACTTC. The full variable domain, rest sourced from reference TRBV9 and TRBJ2-5, is DSGVTQTPKHLITATGQRVTLRCSPRSGDLSVYWYQQSLDQGLQFLIQYYNGEERAKGNILERFSAQQFPDLHSELNLSSLELGDSALYFCASSPGGVGGGTQYFGPGTRLLVL.

V usage is TRBV6-5 and J usage is TRBJ2-7, with 9 bases identical to TRBD1. This CDR3 is built from 13 residues. Germline CDR1 and CDR2: MNHEY and SVGAGI. V dropped 8 bases and J dropped 4; count of bases not matched to a gene: 6. CDR3 DNA: TGTGCCAGCCGGGACAGGGCACTTTACGAGCAGTACTTC. Protein product: CASRDRALYEQYF.

This clone appeared a single time. The chain uses TRBV9 and TRBJ2-3; D remains ambiguous. The germline V gene encodes CDR1 SGDLS and CDR2 YYNGEE. Trimming took off 0 bases at V and 5 bases at J, with 16 bases between the two ends. CDR3 length equals 16 residues. Written as DNA, the CDR3 is TGTGCCAGCAGCGTAGACGGGTTTGGAGCCGGAGATACGCAGTATTTT. Translating gives CASSVDGFGAGDTQYF.

This clone was found a few times. This rearrangement joins TRBV15 to TRBJ2-3; TRBD1 matches 10 bases. This CDR3 contains 17 residues. J lost 2 bases, V lost 1 base, and 6 bases had no gene match. Germline CDR1 is LNHNV and CDR2 is YYDKDF (reference sequence). The CDR3 sequence: CATSRVDRGWDTDTQYF. CDR3 DNA: TGTGCCACCAGCAGAGTGGACAGGGGGTGGGACACAGATACGCAGTATTTT.

The CDR3 is CASSRYRASTGSYNEQFF. The CDR3 region has the DNA TGTGCCAGCAGCAGGTACAGGGCATCGACGGGCTCCTACAATGAGCAGTTCTTC. The chain links TRBV21-1 to TRBJ2-1; TRBD1, the table's D call, was not compared with the DNA. TRBV21-1 is a pseudogene. This CDR3 contains 18 residues.

V and J are TRBV5-1 and TRBJ1-5, with 11 nucleotides matching TRBD1. CDR1 and CDR2 from the germline V gene are SGHRS and YFSETQ. The ends lost 9 bases at V and 0 bases at J; junction bases unmatched: 11. The CDR3 sequence is 17 residues long. The CDR3 loop is CAKRRDRGTCSNQPQHF. Here the CDR3 DNA reads TGCGCCAAAAGACGGGACAGGGGGACTTGTAGCAATCAGCCCCAGCATTTT.

The rearrangement joins TRBV3-1 (or the pseudogene TRBV3-2) to TRBJ2-3; 8 bases agree with TRBD2. Unmatched junction bases numbered 12, after V lost 7 bases and J lost 3 bases. This CDR3 spans 16 amino acids. Per the germline V gene, CDR1 is LGHDT and CDR2 is YNNKEL (reference sequence). The chain's CDR3 is CASTSGREWRTDTQYF. CDR3 sequence (DNA): TGTGCCAGCACCTCCGGGAGGGAGTGGAGGACAGATACGCAGTATTTT.

The J gene is TRBJ2-7, the V gene TRBV6-5; D ambiguous. CDR3 length: 13 amino acids. Deletions cut 1 base from V and 3 bases from J, with 7 bases between. The germline V gene encodes CDR1 MNHEY and CDR2 SVGAGI. DNA of the CDR3: TGTGCCAGCAGTTACTTACAGTACTACGAGCAGTACTTC. Translation: CASSYLQYYEQYF.

V and J are TRBV25-1 and TRBJ1-2; TRBD1 agrees at 7 bases. Germline V lookup: CDR1 MGHDK, CDR2 SYGVNS. With 4 bases clipped from V and 1 base from J, the junction kept 9 bases outside the gene matches. The length of the CDR3 is 16 residues. The CDR3 reads CASSARYGTDNYGYTF. CDR3 nucleotide sequence: TGTGCCAGCAGTGCCCGATACGGGACAGATAACTATGGCTACACCTTC.

This clone was counted only a few times. DNA for the CDR3: TGTGCCAGCAGAATACAGGGGGCTGTCCCCACAGATACGCAGTATTTT. As protein: CASRIQGAVPTDTQYF. The rearrangement links TRBV11-2 to TRBJ2-3, with 9 bases fitting TRBD1. This CDR3 has 16 amino acids. The V gene's germline CDR1 is SGHAT and CDR2 FQNNGV. The ends lost 6 bases at V and 2 bases at J; junction bases unmatched: 9.

The chain has TRBV9 and TRBJ2-1; 7 positions match TRBD2. V gave up 4 bases and J gave up 7 bases; unmatched junction bases: 11. This CDR3 is 15 amino acids long. Germline V lookup: CDR1 SGDLS, CDR2 YYNGEE. The CDR3 bases are TGTGCCAGCAGCCCCCGACTAGCAAAGGAGAATGAGCAGTTCTTC. It encodes CASSPRLAKENEQFF.

The CDR3 nucleotides are TGTGCCAGTAGGGGACAGACGAATGAAAAACTGTTTTTT. This translates into CASRGQTNEKLFF. V and J are TRBV19 and TRBJ1-4; 7 bases line up with TRBD1. The V gene end was trimmed by 6 bases and the J gene end by 5 bases; junction bases not matched to a gene: 3. The CDR3 is made up of 13 amino acids. Germline CDR1 reads LNHDA; CDR2 reads SQIVND (reference sequence).

The chain couples TRBV28 to TRBJ1-5; 7 nucleotides match TRBD1. Looked up from germline, CDR1 is MDHEN and CDR2 is SYDVKM. V was clipped by 6 bases and J by 4 bases; unmatched bases: 3. CDR3 length: 13 amino acids. CDR3 in amino acids: CASRAGGNQPQHF. As DNA, the CDR3 is TGTGCCAGCAGGGCAGGGGGGAATCAGCCCCAGCATTTT.

This chain joins TRBV4-1 and TRBJ1-3; perhaps TRBD1 as D (6 bases). Germline lookup yields CDR1 MGHRA and CDR2 YSYEKL. V was trimmed by 2 bases and J by 9 bases, leaving 14 bases between them. CDR3 length: 14 residues. The CDR3 DNA reads TGCGCCAGCAGCCAACTTGGACAAGGGGGCACCATATATTTT. Translation gives CASSQLGQGGTIYF.

The chain combines TRBV10-3 with TRBJ2-1; 12 bases match TRBD2. The V gene's germline CDR1 is ENHRY and CDR2 SYGVKD. V trimming: 3 bases; J trimming: 6 bases; junction bases outside the gene matches: 9. The CDR3 has 17 amino acids. CDR3 sequence reads: CAISDFVGLAGSNEQFF. The CDR3 DNA sequence: TGTGCCATCAGTGATTTCGTAGGACTAGCGGGGTCCAATGAGCAGTTCTTC.

In its sample, this clone was seen a few times. The chain combines TRBV30 with TRBJ2-7; 8 bases are shared with TRBD2. This CDR3 is built from 13 residues. Trimming took 5 bases from V and 4 from J; bases not matched to a gene: 7. Germline V gene sequence: CDR1 GTSNPN, CDR2 SVGIG (reference sequence). The CDR3 DNA follows: TGTGCCTGGTACCGGGGGGGCTCGTACGAGCAGTACTTC. Residues: CAWYRGGSYEQYF.

The chain combines TRBV4-1 with TRBJ1-5; TRBD1 is a possible D gene (5 bases). CDR3 length: 15 amino acids. V shed 1 base and J shed 3 bases, with 10 bases lying between them. The germline CDR1 and CDR2 sequences are MGHRA and YSYEKL. CDR3 nucleotides: TGCGCCAGCAGCCAAGGACAGAGCGCCAATCAGCCCCAGCATTTT. Translating it yields CASSQGQSANQPQHF.

The chain recombines TRBV6-2 or TRBV6-3 with TRBJ2-1; D is perhaps TRBD2 (6 bases). V was trimmed by 0 bases and J by 7 bases, leaving 13 bases between them. Germline V gene sequence: CDR1 MNHEY, CDR2 SVGEGT. The CDR3 spans 15 residues. CDR3 DNA sequence: TGTGCCAGCAGTTACTCGGGGCAAGGGAGGAATGAGCAGTTCTTC. Protein sequence: CASSYSGQGRNEQFF.

The chain recombines TRBV30 with TRBJ1-6; 9 bases are a match to TRBD1. Per the germline V gene, CDR1 is GTSNPN and CDR2 is SVGIG (reference sequence). This CDR3 region has 13 residues. V lost 4 bases and J lost 9; bases outside the gene matches: 4. CDR3 loop: CAWKRQGGSPLHF. The DNA of the CDR3 is TGTGCCTGGAAAAGACAGGGGGGTTCACCCCTCCACTTT.

The gene calls are TRBV11-2 and TRBJ2-1; 7 positions match TRBD2. The CDR3 is made up of 16 amino acids. V lost 4 bases to trimming and J lost 5 bases; unmatched junction nucleotides: 11. The V gene's germline CDR1 is SGHAT and CDR2 FQNNGV. CDR3 nucleotide sequence: TGTGCCAGCAGCTCAATCCAAGCGGGGAGTAACAATGAGCAGTTCTTC. The encoded protein is CASSSIQAGSNNEQFF.

The chain links TRBV6-2 or TRBV6-3 to TRBJ2-1; TRBD2 matches 9 bases. J lost 2 bases, V lost 2 bases, and 7 bases had no gene match. The CDR3 consists of 17 residues. Germline values: CDR1 MNHEY, CDR2 SVGEGT. CDR3 nucleotide sequence: TGTGCCAGCAGTTACCCTTTAGCGGGAGAAACCTACAATGAGCAGTTCTTC. It codes for CASSYPLAGETYNEQFF.